This TCR beta chain derives from a study of blood T cell repertoires in COVID-19. Study as a whole: Italy, Spain and the United States were the sources of the convalescent and acute COVID-19 samples.

This CDR3 spans 13 amino acids. Germline V gene sequence: CDR1 MNHEY, CDR2 SVGAGI. Trimming took off 2 bases at V and 4 bases at J, with 8 bases between the two ends. In the authors' methods: Amplification of reference gene primers was used by the study to estimate nucleated cell counts. Only in-frame clones appear in the TCRdb table, and some are missing; sequencing was by immunoSEQ multiplex PCR. V and J calls and clone size follow that table, whereas D and trimming were derived from the DNA. This sample yields roughly 230,000 clones, of which about 86% are seen a single time; just over 8.5% belongs to the top ten.

J is TRBJ1-1 and V is TRBV6-5; D unresolved. The TCR sequence derives from a man aged 35 to 55 with active or convalescent COVID-19. What was sequenced was peripheral blood. This chain's CDR3 is CASSYAVATEAFF. The CDR3 nucleotides read TGTGCCAGCAGTTACGCGGTTGCCACTGAAGCTTTCTTT.